Each of the 9 T cell receptor beta chains below was sequenced from the same sample in a study of early T cells in non-severe SARS-CoV-2 infection. One entry per CDR3 protein, called by TCRdb with MiXCR from the 5' RACE reads. The table has 100,000 or so distinct CDR3 sequences, 15% to 20% seen once. The material was whole blood, obtained at baseline. The receptors were gathered from an adult who was a healthcare worker with PCR-confirmed SARS-CoV-2 infection or an uninfected control (not recorded which).

This rearrangement joins TRBV4-1 to TRBJ2-2; D unresolved. The ends were cut back, 3 bases at V and 2 bases at J, with 13 bases in the middle. Germline V gene sequence: CDR1 MGHRA, CDR2 YSYEKL. This CDR3 is built from 16 residues. DNA of the CDR3: TGCGCCAGCAGCCATAATAAAGCATCCAACACCGGGGAGCTGTTTTTT. Its protein product is CASSHNKASNTGELFF.

This clonotype has just a few counts. One end of the junction does not line up with germline, which may come from a read error. The chain joins TRBV6-1 to TRBJ2-5; D possibly corresponds to TRBD2 (6 bases). The germline V gene encodes CDR1 MNHNS and CDR2 SASEGT. The CDR3 sequence is 13 residues long. DNA for the CDR3: TGTGCCAGCAGTGACACCGATGCTTCGGGAGCAAACTTC. As protein: CASSDTDASGANF.

The chain combines TRBV20-1 with TRBJ2-1; TRBD2 might be the D (6 bases). Germline lookup yields CDR1 DFQATT and CDR2 SNEGSKA (reference sequence). Trimming removed 1 base from V and 2 bases from J, with 9 bases in between. CDR3 length equals 14 residues. The CDR3 here is CSARAGETYNEQFF. Here the CDR3 DNA reads TGCAGTGCTAGAGCGGGAGAGACCTACAATGAGCAGTTCTTC.

This chain joins TRBV18 and TRBJ2-1; 9 nucleotides align to TRBD1. The trim removed 2 bases at V and 6 bases at J, leaving 8 bases unmatched. The CDR3 totals 16 residues. Per germline, CDR1 KGHSH and CDR2 LQKENI. This CDR3 is CASSPIGQGISNEQFF. For the CDR3, the DNA is TGTGCCAGCTCACCAATTGGACAGGGGATATCCAATGAGCAGTTCTTC.

This clonotype turned up a few times. CDR3 protein: CASSLSRAYNEQFF. Written as DNA, the CDR3 is TGTGCCAGCAGCTTGTCGAGAGCCTACAATGAGCAGTTCTTC. V gene TRBV5-6 combines with J gene TRBJ2-1, with D uncertain. The germline V gene has CDR1 SGHDT and CDR2 YYEEEE. CDR3 length equals 14 residues. V lost 1 base and J 2 bases, leaving 7 bases between the germline ends.

J is TRBJ2-1 and V is TRBV28; D possibly corresponds to TRBD1 (5 bases). The V gene's germline CDR1 is MDHEN and CDR2 SYDVKM. The CDR3 spans 12 residues. The germline V and J ends were trimmed by 3 bases and 6 bases, with 6 bases remaining between them. The CDR3 sequence is CASSFRVNEQFF. The DNA for the CDR3 is TGTGCCAGCAGTTTCAGGGTCAATGAGCAGTTCTTC.

This chain links TRBV7-9 with TRBJ1-6, with D hard to call. V shed 1 base and J shed 15 bases, with 13 bases lying between them. This CDR3 contains 13 residues. The germline V gene has CDR1 SEHNR and CDR2 FQNEAQ (reference sequence). The CDR3 reads CASSLETGALLHF. The CDR3 DNA sequence: TGTGCCAGCAGCTTAGAGACTGGCGCGCTCCTCCACTTT.

The rearrangement links TRBV28 to TRBJ2-3; D is undetermined. V shed 3 bases and J shed 4 bases, with 11 bases lying between them. CDR1 MDHEN and CDR2 SYDVKM come from the germline V gene. The CDR3 runs 14 residues. The CDR3 spells CASSFSSRADTQYF. DNA of the CDR3: TGTGCCAGCAGTTTCTCCAGCCGAGCAGATACGCAGTATTTT.

The chain couples TRBV5-1 to TRBJ2-1, with D possibly matching TRBD2 (6 bases). There are 16 residues in the CDR3. Trimming pared 1 base from V and 0 bases from J, leaving 11 bases between. Germline-derived CDR1 and CDR2 are SGHRS and YFSETQ. This CDR3 is CASSLWGEASYNEQFF. The CDR3 DNA reads as TGCGCCAGCAGCTTGTGGGGGGAGGCCTCCTACAATGAGCAGTTCTTC.